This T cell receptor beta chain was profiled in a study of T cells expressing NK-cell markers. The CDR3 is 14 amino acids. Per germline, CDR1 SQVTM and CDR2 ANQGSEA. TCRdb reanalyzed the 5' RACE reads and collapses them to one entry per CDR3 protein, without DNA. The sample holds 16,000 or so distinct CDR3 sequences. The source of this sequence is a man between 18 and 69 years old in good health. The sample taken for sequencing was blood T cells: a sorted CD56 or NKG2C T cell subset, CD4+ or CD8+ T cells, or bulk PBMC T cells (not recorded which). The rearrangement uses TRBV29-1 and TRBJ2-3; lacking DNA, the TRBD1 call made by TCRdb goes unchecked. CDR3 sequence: CSANRDRGTDTQYF.